These 19 T cell receptor beta chains originate from one sample sequenced in a study of shared clonotypes between healthy human individuals. Profiling relied on immunoSEQ multiplex PCR, and the TCRdb table lists in-frame clones only, not all of them. The sample has about 480,000 clones, roughly 85% seen once; the top ten hold around 12%. The sequenced sample consisted of PBMCs. The origin of the receptors is a middle-aged woman in good health. Some clones in this sample may be carry-over from other donors' samples.

The chain has TRBV7-9 and TRBJ2-1; 10 bases agree with TRBD2. Germline lookup yields CDR1 SEHNR and CDR2 FQNEAQ (reference sequence). The CDR3 contains 17 residues. V was clipped by 1 base and J by 1 base; unmatched bases: 4. The CDR3 DNA is TGTGCCAGCAGCTTAGAGACGGGACTAGCGTCCTACAATGAGCAGTTCTTC. It specifies CASSLETGLASYNEQFF.

A remark on this clone: Distinct nucleotide sequences in the sample also encode this CDR3. J is TRBJ2-3 and V is TRBV7-9; 7 bases fit TRBD2. Germline values: CDR1 SEHNR, CDR2 FQNEAQ (reference sequence). The CDR3 runs 16 residues. V lost 1 base and J lost 0; bases outside the gene matches: 4. CDR3 bases: TGTGCCAGCAGCTTAGTTCTAGCGGCCAGCACAGATACGCAGTATTTT. Translated, it gives CASSLVLAASTDTQYF.

The chain joins TRBV5-1 to TRBJ2-2; D tentatively fits TRBD1 or TRBD2 (5 bases each). CDR1 is SGHRS, CDR2 YFSETQ, per germline. V was cut by 1 base and J by 0 bases, with 10 bases left in between. The CDR3 has 16 residues. The CDR3: CASSLTGLANTGELFF. The CDR3 coding sequence is TGCGCCAGCAGCTTGACAGGACTCGCGAACACCGGGGAGCTGTTTTTT.

V is TRBV7-2 and J is TRBJ2-1; 10 bases agree with TRBD2. CDR1 and CDR2 (germline): SGHTA, FQGNSA. The ends lost 4 bases at V and 6 bases at J; junction bases unmatched: 12. The CDR3 is 17 residues long. CDR3 sequence (DNA): TGTGCCAGCAGCTCCAGCCTAAATAGCGGGAGGAGCAATGAGCAGTTCTTC. It is translated as CASSSSLNSGRSNEQFF.

V usage is TRBV6-1 and J usage is TRBJ2-5; D is possibly TRBD1 (7 bases). Trimming took off 4 bases at V and 7 bases at J, with 13 bases between the two ends. The germline gives CDR1 MNHNS, CDR2 SASEGT. CDR3 length: 13 residues. CDR3 amino acids: CASSADREATQYF. The DNA of the CDR3 is TGTGCCAGCAGTGCCGACAGGGAGGCGACCCAGTACTTC.

The genes are TRBV5-1 and TRBJ2-5, with D hard to call. The CDR3 is 15 amino acids. Germline V gene lookup returns CDR1 SGHRS and CDR2 YFSETQ. V was cut by 0 bases and J by 3 bases, with 12 bases left in between. CDR3 in DNA: TGCGCCAGCAGCTTGGGTCCTTCGCTTGAAGAGACCCAGTACTTC. This sequence encodes CASSLGPSLEETQYF.

The chain is built from TRBV6-4 and TRBJ2-1; 11 bases agree with TRBD2. V shed 2 bases, J shed 9 bases, and the junction held 12 bases outside the gene matches. This CDR3 comprises 17 residues. The V gene's germline CDR1 is MRHNA and CDR2 SNTAGT. The CDR3 spells CASSDPSIAGGHSEQFF. The CDR3 nucleotides read TGTGCCAGCAGTGACCCCTCGATAGCGGGAGGGCATAGTGAGCAGTTCTTC.

This clone was observed many times. The genes are TRBV7-2 and TRBJ2-5, with 8 bases matching TRBD2. V shed 4 bases and J 5 bases; nucleotides not matched to a gene: 12. Germline assignment: CDR1 SGHTA and CDR2 FQGNSA. This CDR3 is built from 16 residues. The CDR3 reads CASSSGGADASETQYF. CDR3 sequence (DNA): TGTGCCAGCAGCTCCGGGGGGGCTGATGCTTCGGAGACCCAGTACTTC.

The J gene is TRBJ2-7, the V gene TRBV6-1; tentative D call: TRBD1 (6 bases). V lost 1 base and J lost 2, with 12 bases in between. Germline CDR1 is MNHNS and CDR2 is SASEGT. The CDR3 runs to 15 residues. The DNA for the CDR3 is TGTGCCAGCAGTGAAGGACCACAGGGAGCCTACGAGCAGTACTTC. Encoded protein: CASSEGPQGAYEQYF.

In its sample, this clone was seen a few times. V and J are TRBV5-1 and TRBJ2-1; 10 bases map to TRBD2. Germline CDR1 reads SGHRS; CDR2 reads YFSETQ. V lost 1 base, J lost 0 bases, and 10 bases stayed unmatched. The CDR3 loop spans 19 amino acids. DNA for the CDR3: TGCGCCAGCAGCTTGACTAGCGGGACCACAACCGGCTCCTACAATGAGCAGTTCTTC. As protein: CASSLTSGTTTGSYNEQFF.

This sequence joins TRBV29-1 and TRBJ1-1; 8 nucleotides agree with TRBD1. Trimming removed 3 bases from V and 4 bases from J; junction bases left unmatched: 7. This CDR3 contains 14 residues. From germline, CDR1 is SQVTM and CDR2 ANQGSEA. The DNA for the CDR3 is TGCAGCGTTGAGGTACTCAGGGGGCCCACTGAAGCTTTCTTT. It codes for CSVEVLRGPTEAFF.

The V and J genes are TRBV5-4 and TRBJ2-1; D gene uncertain. The CDR3 runs to 13 residues. Germline CDR1 is SGHNT and CDR2 is YYREEE (reference sequence). Trimming removed 9 bases from V and 1 base from J, with 11 bases in between. The CDR3 sequence is CAIRGRSYNEQFF. CDR3 in DNA: TGTGCCATCCGCGGCAGGTCCTACAATGAGCAGTTCTTC.

CDR3 residues: CASSLQATNEKLFF. CDR3 sequence (DNA): TGTGCCAGCAGTTTACAAGCAACTAATGAAAAACTGTTTTTT. The rearrangement links TRBV28 to TRBJ1-4; the D is unclear. Trimming shortened V by 2 bases and J by 0 bases, and 4 bases separated the two germline ends. The germline V gene has CDR1 MDHEN and CDR2 SYDVKM. The CDR3 totals 14 residues.

This clone was seen a handful of times. The chain carries TRBV19 and TRBJ2-1; 8 nucleotides align to TRBD2. V lost 6 bases to trimming and J lost 7 bases; unmatched junction nucleotides: 5. Germline V lookup: CDR1 LNHDA, CDR2 SQIVND (reference sequence). This CDR3 has 13 residues. CDR3 nucleotide sequence: TGTGCCAGTAGCGGGACTAGAGGGAATGAGCAGTTCTTC. Protein: CASSGTRGNEQFF.

This sequence joins TRBV28 and TRBJ2-7; TRBD1 matches at 7 bases. After removal of 10 bases from V and 4 bases from J, the junction contained 13 bases not matched to a gene. CDR1 is MDHEN, CDR2 SYDVKM, per germline. This CDR3 region has 14 residues. CDR3 nucleotide sequence: TGTGCCACCAGGCAGACGGGACAGTTATACGAGCAGTACTTC. This translates into CATRQTGQLYEQYF.

The CDR3 DNA reads TGTGCCAGCAAGTTAGATCCTGGCGACGATGGCTACACCTTC. It translates to CASKLDPGDDGYTF. The rearrangement links TRBV11-2 to TRBJ1-2; D remains ambiguous. Germline loops: CDR1 SGHAT, CDR2 FQNNGV. V lost 7 bases and J 6 bases, leaving 18 bases between the germline ends. This CDR3 is built from 14 residues.

This chain links TRBV13 with TRBJ2-5; 13 bases are a match to TRBD2. Germline-derived CDR1 and CDR2 are PRHDT and FYEKMQ (reference sequence). Trimming took 4 bases from V and 1 from J; bases not matched to a gene: 3. The CDR3 is 16 residues long. This CDR3 is CASSSGTSGTQETQYF. The CDR3 DNA follows: TGTGCCAGCAGCTCCGGGACTAGCGGGACCCAAGAGACCCAGTACTTC.

This sequence joins TRBV6-6 and TRBJ2-7; 8 positions match TRBD1. The V gene end was trimmed by 5 bases and the J gene end by 7 bases; junction bases not matched to a gene: 10. The germline V gene has CDR1 MNHNY and CDR2 SVGAGI (reference sequence). The CDR3 totals 14 residues. The CDR3, as DNA: TGTGCCAGCAGTCACGGACAGGGAGCGAAAGAGCAGTACTTC. It yields the protein CASSHGQGAKEQYF.

The J gene is TRBJ2-7, the V gene TRBV7-2; 8 bases align to TRBD1. CDR3 length equals 16 residues. With V trimmed by 5 bases and J by 6 bases, 15 bases remained unmatched. The germline CDR1 and CDR2 sequences are SGHTA and FQGNSA. The CDR3 spells CASSPGGGKREGEQYF. The DNA of the CDR3 is TGTGCCAGCAGCCCAGGGGGCGGGAAGAGAGAAGGCGAGCAGTACTTC. The complete variable domain, with remaining parts taken from reference TRBV7-2 and TRBJ2-7, reads GAGVSQSPSNKVTEKGKDVELRCDPISGHTALYWYRQSLGQGLEFLIYFQGNSAPDKSGLPSDRFSAERTGGSVSTLTIQRTQQEDSAVYLCASSPGGGKREGEQYFGPGTRLTVT.